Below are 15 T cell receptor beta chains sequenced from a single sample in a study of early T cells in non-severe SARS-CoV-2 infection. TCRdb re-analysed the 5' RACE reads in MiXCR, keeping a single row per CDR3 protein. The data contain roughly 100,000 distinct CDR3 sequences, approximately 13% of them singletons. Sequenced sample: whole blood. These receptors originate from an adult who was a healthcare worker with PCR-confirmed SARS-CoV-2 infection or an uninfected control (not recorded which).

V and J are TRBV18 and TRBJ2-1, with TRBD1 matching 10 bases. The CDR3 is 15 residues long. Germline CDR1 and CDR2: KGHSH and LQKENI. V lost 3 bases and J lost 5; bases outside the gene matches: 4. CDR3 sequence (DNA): TGTGCCAGCTCACCCGGGACAGGGGACCACAATGAGCAGTTCTTC. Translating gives CASSPGTGDHNEQFF.

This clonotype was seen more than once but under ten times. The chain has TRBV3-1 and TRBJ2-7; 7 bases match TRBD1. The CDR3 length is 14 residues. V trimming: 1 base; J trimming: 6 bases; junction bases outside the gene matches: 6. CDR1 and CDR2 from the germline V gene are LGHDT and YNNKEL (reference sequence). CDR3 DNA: TGTGCCAGCAGCCAAGGGGGAACAGGGGCCGAGCAGTACTTC. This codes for CASSQGGTGAEQYF.

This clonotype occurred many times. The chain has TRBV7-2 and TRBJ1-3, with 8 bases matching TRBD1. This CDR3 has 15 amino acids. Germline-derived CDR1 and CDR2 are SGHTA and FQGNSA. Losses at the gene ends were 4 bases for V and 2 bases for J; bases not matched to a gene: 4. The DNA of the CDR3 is TGTGCCAGCAGCTCCTCAGGGGGCGCTGGAAACACCATATATTTT. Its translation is CASSSSGGAGNTIYF.

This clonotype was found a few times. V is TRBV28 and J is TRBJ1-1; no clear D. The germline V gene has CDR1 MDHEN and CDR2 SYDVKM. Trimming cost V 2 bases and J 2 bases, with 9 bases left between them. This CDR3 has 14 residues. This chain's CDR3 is CASSLEATNTEAFF. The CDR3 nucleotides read TGTGCCAGCAGTTTAGAGGCCACCAACACTGAAGCTTTCTTT.

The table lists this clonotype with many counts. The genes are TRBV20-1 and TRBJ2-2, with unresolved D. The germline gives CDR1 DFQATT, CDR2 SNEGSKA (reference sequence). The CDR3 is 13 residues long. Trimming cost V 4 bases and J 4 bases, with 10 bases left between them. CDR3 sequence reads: CSATPWGTGELFF. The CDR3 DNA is TGCAGTGCTACCCCGTGGGGCACCGGGGAGCTGTTTTTT.

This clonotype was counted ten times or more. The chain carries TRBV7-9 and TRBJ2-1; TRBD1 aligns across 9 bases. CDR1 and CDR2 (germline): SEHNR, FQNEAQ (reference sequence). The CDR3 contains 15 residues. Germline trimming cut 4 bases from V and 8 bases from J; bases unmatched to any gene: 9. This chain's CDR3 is CASSYTRDRADEQFF. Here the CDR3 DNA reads TGTGCCAGCAGCTATACCAGGGACAGGGCCGATGAGCAGTTCTTC.

CDR3 region: CASSAGKPTEQYF. The DNA of the CDR3 is TGCGCCAGCAGTGCGGGGAAACCTACGGAGCAGTACTTC. The V gene is TRBV10-2, the J gene TRBJ2-7; D is possibly TRBD2 (5 bases). Trimming shortened V by 4 bases and J by 7 bases, and 14 bases separated the two germline ends. This CDR3 has 13 residues. CDR1 and CDR2 (germline): WSHSY, SAAADI.

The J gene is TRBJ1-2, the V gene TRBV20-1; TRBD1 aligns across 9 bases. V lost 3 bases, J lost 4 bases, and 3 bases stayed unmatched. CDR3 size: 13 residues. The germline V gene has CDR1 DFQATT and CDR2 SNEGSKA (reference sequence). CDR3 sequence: CSARTGGTYGYTF. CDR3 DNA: TGCAGTGCTAGGACAGGGGGAACCTATGGCTACACCTTC.

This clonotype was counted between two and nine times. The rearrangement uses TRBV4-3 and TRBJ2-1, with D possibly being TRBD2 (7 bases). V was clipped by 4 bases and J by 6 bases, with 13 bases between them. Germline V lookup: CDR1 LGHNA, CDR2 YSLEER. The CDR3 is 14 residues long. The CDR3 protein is CASSPGGTGNEQFF. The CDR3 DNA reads TGCGCCAGCAGCCCGGGGGGCACTGGCAATGAGCAGTTCTTC.

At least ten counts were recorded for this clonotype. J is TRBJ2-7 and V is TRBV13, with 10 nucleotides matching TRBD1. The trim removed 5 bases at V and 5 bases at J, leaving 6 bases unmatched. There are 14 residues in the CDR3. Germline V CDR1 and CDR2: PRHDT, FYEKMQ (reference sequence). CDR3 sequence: CASSTWDRGNEQYF. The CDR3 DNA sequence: TGTGCCAGCAGCACATGGGACAGGGGTAACGAGCAGTACTTC.

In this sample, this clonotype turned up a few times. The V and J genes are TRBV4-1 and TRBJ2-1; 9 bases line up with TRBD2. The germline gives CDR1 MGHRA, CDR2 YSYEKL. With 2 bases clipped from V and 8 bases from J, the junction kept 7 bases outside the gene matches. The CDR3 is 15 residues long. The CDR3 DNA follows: TGCGCCAGCAGCCAACCCAGCGGGGGGACCGATGAGCAGTTCTTC. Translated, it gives CASSQPSGGTDEQFF.

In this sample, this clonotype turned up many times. In nucleotides, the CDR3 is TGTGCCAGCAGCCCCCTGGAAAGCTATGGCTACACCTTC. It translates to CASSPLESYGYTF. V is TRBV7-9 and J is TRBJ1-2; D uncertain. Germline loops: CDR1 SEHNR, CDR2 FQNEAQ (reference sequence). V lost 5 bases and J 4 bases, leaving 11 bases between the germline ends. This CDR3 has 13 residues.

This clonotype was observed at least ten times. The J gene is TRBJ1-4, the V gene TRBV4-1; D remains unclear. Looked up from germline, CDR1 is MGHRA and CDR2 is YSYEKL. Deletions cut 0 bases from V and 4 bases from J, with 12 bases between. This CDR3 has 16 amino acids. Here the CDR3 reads CASSQDFSLLNEKLFF. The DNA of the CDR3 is TGCGCCAGCAGCCAAGACTTCTCATTACTTAATGAAAAACTGTTTTTT.

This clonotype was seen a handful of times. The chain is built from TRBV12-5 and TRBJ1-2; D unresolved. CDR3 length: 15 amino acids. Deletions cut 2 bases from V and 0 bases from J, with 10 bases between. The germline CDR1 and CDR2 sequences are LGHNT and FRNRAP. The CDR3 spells CASGLLPETNYGYTF. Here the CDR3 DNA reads TGTGCTAGTGGTTTGCTTCCGGAAACTAACTATGGCTACACCTTC.

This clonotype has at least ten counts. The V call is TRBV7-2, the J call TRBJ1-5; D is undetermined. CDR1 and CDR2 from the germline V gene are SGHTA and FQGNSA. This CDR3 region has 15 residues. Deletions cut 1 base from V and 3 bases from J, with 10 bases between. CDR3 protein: CASSLDGALNQPQHF. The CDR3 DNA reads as TGTGCCAGCAGCTTAGACGGAGCGCTCAATCAGCCCCAGCATTTT.